The clone carrying this T cell receptor (beta chain) was picked up a small number of times. This specimen comes from a study of blood T cell repertoires in COVID-19. Study-level background: Italy, Spain and the United States were the sources of the convalescent and acute COVID-19 samples.

Assay used: immunoSEQ multiplex PCR; TCRdb lists only in-frame clones, some missing. The sample lists roughly 92,000 clones, around nine tenths occurring once. The CDR3 has 14 amino acids. The V and J ends lost 8 bases and 4 bases, in that order; junction bases with no gene match: 6. The germline V gene encodes CDR1 SNHLY and CDR2 FYNNEI. V gene TRBV2 combines with J gene TRBJ1-3, with TRBD1 identical over 9 bases. Sequencing was carried out using peripheral blood. The source of this sequence is a woman older than 75 with acute or convalescent COVID-19. The CDR3 loop reads CASDTGGLGNTIYF. CDR3 sequence (DNA): TGTGCCAGCGACACAGGGGGCTTAGGAAACACCATATATTTT. Full variable domain (remainder filled in from reference TRBV2 and TRBJ1-3): EPEVTQTPSHQVTQMGQEVILRCVPISNHLYFYWYRQILGQKVEFLVSFYNNEISEKSEIFDDQFSVERPDGSNFTLKIRSTKLEDSAMYFCASDTGGLGNTIYFGEGSWLTVV.